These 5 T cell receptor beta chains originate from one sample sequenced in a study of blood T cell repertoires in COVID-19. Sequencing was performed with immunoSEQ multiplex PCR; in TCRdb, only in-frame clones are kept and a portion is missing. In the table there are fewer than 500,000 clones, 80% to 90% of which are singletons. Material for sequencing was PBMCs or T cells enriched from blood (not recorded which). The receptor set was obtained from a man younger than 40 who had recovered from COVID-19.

CDR3 protein: CASSSSGGSSYNEQFF. CDR3 DNA: TGTGCCAGCAGCTCCAGCGGGGGTAGCTCCTACAATGAGCAGTTCTTC. The chain recombines TRBV11-1 with TRBJ2-1; 8 bases fit TRBD2. The ends lost 4 bases at V and 0 bases at J; junction bases unmatched: 5. The CDR3 is 16 amino acids. In germline, CDR1 is SGHAT, CDR2 FQDESV (reference sequence).

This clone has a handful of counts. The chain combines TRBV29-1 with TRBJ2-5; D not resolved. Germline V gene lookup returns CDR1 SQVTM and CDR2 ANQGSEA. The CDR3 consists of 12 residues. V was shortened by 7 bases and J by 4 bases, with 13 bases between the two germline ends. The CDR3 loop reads CSAQPTGETQYF. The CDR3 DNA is TGCAGCGCCCAACCTACGGGAGAGACCCAGTACTTC. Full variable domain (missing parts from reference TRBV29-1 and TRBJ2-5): SAVISQKPSRDICQRGTSLTIQCQVDSQVTMMFWYRQQPGQSLTLIATANQGSEATYESGFVIDKFPISRPNLTFSTLTVSNMSPEDSSIYLCSAQPTGETQYFGPGTRLLVL.

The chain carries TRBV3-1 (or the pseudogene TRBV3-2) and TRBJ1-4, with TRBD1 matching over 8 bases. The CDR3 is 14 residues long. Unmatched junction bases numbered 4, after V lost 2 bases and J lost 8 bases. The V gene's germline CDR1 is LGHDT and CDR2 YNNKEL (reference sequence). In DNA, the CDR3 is TGTGCCAGCAGCCAACAGGGGGCAAGAGAAAAACTGTTTTTT. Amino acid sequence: CASSQQGAREKLFF.

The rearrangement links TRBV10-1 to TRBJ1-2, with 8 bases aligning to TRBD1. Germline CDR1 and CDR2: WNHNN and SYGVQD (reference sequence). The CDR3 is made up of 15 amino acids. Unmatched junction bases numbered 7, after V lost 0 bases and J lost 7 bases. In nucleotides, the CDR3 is TGCGCCAGCAGTGAGTCGACGGACAGGGACCGTGGCTACACCTTC. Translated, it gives CASSESTDRDRGYTF.

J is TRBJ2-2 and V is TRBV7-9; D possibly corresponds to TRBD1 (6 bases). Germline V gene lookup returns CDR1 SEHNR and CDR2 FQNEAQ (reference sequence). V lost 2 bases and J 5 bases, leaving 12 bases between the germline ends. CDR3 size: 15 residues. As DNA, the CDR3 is TGTGCCAGCAGCTTATTACAGGGCGGGACCGGGGAGCTGTTTTTT. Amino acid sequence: CASSLLQGGTGELFF.